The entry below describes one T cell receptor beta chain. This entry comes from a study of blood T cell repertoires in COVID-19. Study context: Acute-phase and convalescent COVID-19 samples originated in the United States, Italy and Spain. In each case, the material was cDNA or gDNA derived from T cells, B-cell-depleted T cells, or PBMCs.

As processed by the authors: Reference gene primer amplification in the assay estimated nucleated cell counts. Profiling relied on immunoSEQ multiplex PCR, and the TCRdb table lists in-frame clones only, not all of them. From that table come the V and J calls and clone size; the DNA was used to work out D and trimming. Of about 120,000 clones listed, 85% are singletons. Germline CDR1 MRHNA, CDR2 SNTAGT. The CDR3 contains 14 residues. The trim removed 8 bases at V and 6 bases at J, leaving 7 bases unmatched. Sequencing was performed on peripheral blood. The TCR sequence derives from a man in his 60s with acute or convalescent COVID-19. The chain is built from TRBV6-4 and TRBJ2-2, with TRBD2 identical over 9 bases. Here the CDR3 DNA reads TGTGCCAGCCCGACTAGCGGAGCCCCCGGGGAGCTGTTTTTT. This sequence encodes CASPTSGAPGELFF.